These 28 T cell receptor beta chains originate from one sample sequenced in a study of blood T cells in healthy people across ages. A second PCR of about 6 to 11 cycles used a sample-barcoded 5' primer and a J-beta primer mix. TCRdb re-derived calls from the 5' RACE reads in MiXCR, one entry per CDR3 protein. This table holds 800,000 or so distinct CDR3 sequences, 25% found once. These data were also filed under a second study, of T cells of mothers and their children.

The specimen sequenced was blood. These receptors were obtained from a boy younger than 18 in good health.

The V call is TRBV18, the J call TRBJ2-7; possibly TRBD1 for D (5 bases). Germline loops: CDR1 KGHSH, CDR2 LQKENI. This CDR3 has 13 amino acids. The germline V and J ends were trimmed by 6 bases and 4 bases, with 13 bases remaining between them. CDR3 region: CASSQGANYEQYF. DNA of the CDR3: TGTGCCAGCTCCCAAGGGGCGAATTACGAGCAGTACTTC.

This clonotype was observed a few times. The V gene is TRBV29-1, the J gene TRBJ2-3; 14 bases agree with TRBD2. Per germline, CDR1 SQVTM and CDR2 ANQGSEA. Trimming cost V 8 bases and J 5 bases; bases outside gene matches: 9. The CDR3 loop spans 15 amino acids. CDR3: CSTAGLAGAGDTQYF. The DNA for the CDR3 is TGCAGCACCGCGGGACTAGCGGGAGCCGGAGATACGCAGTATTTT.

The table lists this clonotype with a few counts. The chain couples TRBV20-1 to TRBJ2-7; weak D call: TRBD2 (6 bases). The V end lost 2 bases, the J end lost 0 bases, and 17 bases lay between the germline ends. Germline-derived CDR1 and CDR2 are DFQATT and SNEGSKA (reference sequence). The CDR3 consists of 16 residues. The CDR3 DNA reads TGCAGTGCTAGAAATCCCTATTCTAGCGACTCCTACGAGCAGTACTTC. It translates to CSARNPYSSDSYEQYF.

This clonotype has just a few counts. This rearrangement joins TRBV6-5 to TRBJ1-4; 8 positions agree with TRBD1. Germline trimming cut 5 bases from V and 8 bases from J; bases unmatched to any gene: 10. CDR3 size: 15 residues. CDR1 is MNHEY and CDR2 is SVGAGI in the germline V gene. This CDR3 reads CASSPDRGPREKLFF. In DNA, the CDR3 is TGTGCCAGCAGTCCAGACAGGGGCCCTCGAGAAAAACTGTTTTTT.

In its sample, this clonotype was seen a few times. This chain uses TRBV19 with TRBJ2-3, with TRBD1 matching 8 bases. V dropped 1 base and J dropped 4; count of bases not matched to a gene: 1. CDR3 size: 14 residues. Per germline, CDR1 LNHDA and CDR2 SQIVND (reference sequence). Here the CDR3 DNA reads TGTGCCAGTAGTATAGCAGGGGGCCCAGATACGCAGTATTTT. Translation gives CASSIAGGPDTQYF.

The rearrangement links TRBV9 to TRBJ2-3, with TRBD1 matching over 8 bases. After removal of 3 bases from V and 5 bases from J, the junction contained 5 bases not matched to a gene. This CDR3 is 14 amino acids long. Germline lookup yields CDR1 SGDLS and CDR2 YYNGEE. CDR3 sequence reads: CASSEGQVKDTQYF. The CDR3, as DNA: TGTGCCAGCAGCGAGGGACAGGTCAAAGATACGCAGTATTTT.

The V and J genes are TRBV6-1 and TRBJ2-5, with D unclear. This CDR3 comprises 14 residues. Trimming left V 6 bases short and J 1 base short, with 12 bases between. CDR1 MNHNS and CDR2 SASEGT come from the germline V gene. The CDR3 reads CASSLSAFQETQYF. CDR3 coding DNA: TGTGCCAGCAGCCTGTCGGCGTTCCAAGAGACCCAGTACTTC.

The table lists this clonotype with a few counts. At one boundary the junction diverges from the germline segment, which might be a read error. The CDR3 loop reads CSVEGPQVSYSEQFF. The CDR3, as DNA: TGCAGCGTTGAAGGCCCCCAGGTATCTTACAGTGAGCAGTTCTTC. This sequence joins TRBV29-1 and TRBJ2-5; D is unresolved. The J call may be faulty, since TRBJ2-1 better matches the DNA end. This CDR3 comprises 15 residues. The germline V gene has CDR1 SQVTM and CDR2 ANQGSEA.

The CDR3 nucleotides are TGTGCCAGCGCACCCGGGACTAGTTTTAGCAATGAGCAGTTCTTC. This translates into CASAPGTSFSNEQFF. This chain links TRBV6-2 or TRBV6-3 with TRBJ2-1; 8 positions agree with TRBD2. CDR3 length: 15 residues. Germline V gives CDR1 MNHEY, CDR2 SVGEGT. The ends lost 8 bases at V and 6 bases at J; junction bases unmatched: 12.

The rearrangement links TRBV4-3 to TRBJ2-1, with unresolved D. Germline V gene data show CDR1 as LGHNA and CDR2 as YSLEER. The V and J ends lost 0 bases and 4 bases respectively, with 13 bases between them. The CDR3 covers 16 residues. The CDR3 bases are TGCGCCAGCAGCCAAGATCTCGAGTTTGGGTACAATGAGCAGTTCTTC. Amino acid sequence: CASSQDLEFGYNEQFF.

The table lists this clonotype with a few counts. The chain joins TRBV7-9 to TRBJ2-1, with 7 bases that match TRBD2. The CDR3 sequence is 16 residues long. Germline lookup yields CDR1 SEHNR and CDR2 FQNEAQ (reference sequence). V shed 0 bases and J 4 bases; nucleotides not matched to a gene: 6. The DNA of the CDR3 is TGTGCCAGCAGCTTAGCGGGGCTAGCGGTTTACAATGAGCAGTTCTTC. Its protein product is CASSLAGLAVYNEQFF.

This clonotype occurred a few times. J is TRBJ2-5 and V is TRBV12-3 or TRBV12-4; perhaps TRBD2 as D (7 bases). Judging by the DNA end, TRBJ2-1 fits better; the J call may be wrong. The CDR3 length is 17 residues. CDR3 sequence reads: CASSSPRKGGRNREQFF. The CDR3 coding sequence is TGTGCCAGCAGTTCCCCACGGAAGGGGGGGCGAAATCGTGAGCAGTTCTTC.

The sample holds many counts of this clonotype. The rearrangement links TRBV10-3 to TRBJ2-1; 8 bases map to TRBD1. The CDR3 has 16 amino acids. Germline trimming cut 3 bases from V and 5 bases from J; bases unmatched to any gene: 9. Germline loops: CDR1 ENHRY, CDR2 SYGVKD. The CDR3 bases are TGTGCCATCAGTGATTCAGTGGGGACAGGAAACAATGAGCAGTTCTTC. It codes for CAISDSVGTGNNEQFF.

This clonotype was seen more than once but under ten times. The rearrangement links TRBV5-1 to TRBJ2-2, with D unresolved. Germline lookup yields CDR1 SGHRS and CDR2 YFSETQ. This CDR3 has 14 residues. V was pared by 3 bases and J by 10 bases, with 16 bases between. As DNA, the CDR3 is TGCGCCAGCAGCTCTACGATCGACGGCGTGGAGCTGTTTTTT. Translating it yields CASSSTIDGVELFF.

The sample holds a few counts of this clonotype. This sequence joins TRBV20-1 and TRBJ1-2; TRBD1 might be the D (6 bases). The CDR3 extends over 13 amino acids. CDR1 is DFQATT, CDR2 SNEGSKA, per germline (reference sequence). Trimming left V 5 bases short and J 4 bases short, with 14 bases between. The CDR3 reads CSALGRGVYGYTF. Written as DNA, the CDR3 is TGCAGTGCTCTTGGCAGGGGAGTCTATGGCTACACCTTC.

The chain employs TRBV25-1 and TRBJ2-1; 7 bases match TRBD2. The J call may be incorrect, as the DNA end agrees better with TRBJ2-5. The CDR3 contains 13 residues. Germline values: CDR1 MGHDK, CDR2 SYGVNS. The CDR3 protein is CASTSSGQETQYF. Written as DNA, the CDR3 is TGTGCCAGCACTTCTAGCGGCCAAGAGACCCAGTACTTC.

This clonotype was recorded many times. This chain uses TRBV28 with TRBJ1-2; possible D gene TRBD1, 6 bases. Germline CDR1 and CDR2: MDHEN and SYDVKM. The V end was cut by 4 bases, the J end by 5 bases, with 8 bases between. This CDR3 is built from 12 residues. In DNA, the CDR3 is TGTGCCAGCAGTTCTCAGGGGTATGGCTACACCTTC. Residues: CASSSQGYGYTF.

V and J are TRBV7-9 and TRBJ2-1; TRBD2 is a possible D gene (5 bases). The V end was cut by 5 bases, the J end by 3 bases, with 17 bases between. Per germline, CDR1 SEHNR and CDR2 FQNEAQ (reference sequence). The CDR3 is 16 residues long. CDR3 sequence: CASSPLTGNDYNEQFF. The DNA of the CDR3 is TGTGCCAGCAGCCCCCTCACCGGGAATGACTACAATGAGCAGTTCTTC.

Here the CDR3 DNA reads TGTGCCAGTAGTATGAGCGTTTCCTACGAGCAGTACTTC. Translating it yields CASSMSVSYEQYF. This chain connects TRBV19 to TRBJ2-5, with D unresolved. The J call could be wrong; TRBJ2-7 is a better fit for the DNA end. Germline V lookup: CDR1 LNHDA, CDR2 SQIVND (reference sequence). This CDR3 region has 13 residues.

A few counts support this clonotype. The genes are TRBV20-1 and TRBJ2-2, with a weak D call TRBD1 (6 bases). The CDR3 sequence is 14 residues long. Germline loops: CDR1 DFQATT, CDR2 SNEGSKA (reference sequence). The V gene lost 3 bases and the J gene lost 1 base, with 9 bases spanning the gap. This chain's CDR3 is CSARKQGNTGELFF. The CDR3 coding sequence is TGCAGTGCTAGGAAACAGGGGAACACCGGGGAGCTGTTTTTT.

There are a few counts of this clonotype. The chain carries TRBV7-9 and TRBJ2-5; no clear D. Germline V CDR1 and CDR2: SEHNR, FQNEAQ (reference sequence). Trimming pared 5 bases from V and 0 bases from J, leaving 7 bases between. The CDR3 has 13 amino acids. The chain's CDR3 is CASSGRNQETQYF. The CDR3 DNA reads TGTGCCAGCAGCGGCCGCAACCAAGAGACCCAGTACTTC.

The table lists this clonotype with a few counts. V and J are TRBV7-2 and TRBJ2-6; D is possibly TRBD2 (5 bases). V lost 5 bases, J lost 0 bases, and 11 bases lay in between. The V gene's germline CDR1 is SGHTA and CDR2 FQGNSA. The CDR3 is 16 amino acids. CDR3 sequence reads: CASSEDWPSGANVLTF. CDR3 bases: TGTGCCAGCAGCGAGGACTGGCCCTCTGGGGCCAACGTCCTGACTTTC.

The chain employs TRBV4-3 and TRBJ2-1, with D hard to call. From germline, CDR1 is LGHNA and CDR2 YSLEER. Trimming took 0 bases from V and 10 from J, leaving 13 bases between them. CDR3 size: 14 residues. The DNA of the CDR3 is TGCGCCAGCAGCCAAGAGGGCGTTTTAGGGGAGCAGTTCTTC. This codes for CASSQEGVLGEQFF.

The rearrangement joins TRBV11-2 to TRBJ2-1; perhaps D is TRBD1 or TRBD2 (5 bases each). The V end was cut by 4 bases, the J end by 7 bases, with 11 bases between. Germline V gene data show CDR1 as SGHAT and CDR2 as FQNNGV. The CDR3 consists of 13 residues. The CDR3 coding sequence is TGTGCCAGCAGCTGGGACCACGGGAATGAGCAGTTCTTC. This gives the protein CASSWDHGNEQFF.

This clonotype appeared a few times. CDR3 coding DNA: TGTGCCAGCAGTTTTTTAGCGGGAGGTCCCTACAATGAGCAGTTCTTC. Its translation: CASSFLAGGPYNEQFF. The chain has TRBV27 and TRBJ2-1; TRBD2 aligns across 10 bases. From germline, CDR1 is MNHEY and CDR2 SMNVEV (reference sequence). V lost 3 bases to trimming and J lost 2 bases; unmatched junction nucleotides: 4. This CDR3 region has 16 residues.

The V gene is TRBV9, the J gene TRBJ2-1; TRBD2 is a possible D gene (7 bases). Germline V gene sequence: CDR1 SGDLS, CDR2 YYNGEE. The V gene lost 5 bases and the J gene lost 7 bases, with 16 bases spanning the gap. The CDR3 spans 14 residues. This CDR3 reads CASREGGASNEQFF. DNA for the CDR3: TGTGCCAGCAGAGAGGGGGGGGCGAGTAATGAGCAGTTCTTC.

This clonotype turned up a few times. V and J are TRBV13 and TRBJ1-2, with D perhaps matching TRBD1 (5 bases). CDR1 is PRHDT and CDR2 is FYEKMQ in the germline V gene (reference sequence). V dropped 5 bases and J dropped 0 bases, with 22 bases sitting between them. This CDR3 is 18 amino acids long. CDR3 nucleotide sequence: TGTGCCAGCAGCCCAATCGGGGAATGGGGCGCAACTAACTATGGCTACACCTTC. Its translation: CASSPIGEWGATNYGYTF.

This clonotype was picked up a small number of times. V gene TRBV7-9 combines with J gene TRBJ2-7, with D maybe TRBD1 (6 bases). Germline V gene lookup returns CDR1 SEHNR and CDR2 FQNEAQ (reference sequence). The CDR3 runs to 13 residues. Deletions cut 2 bases from V and 6 bases from J, with 11 bases between. CDR3 amino acids: CASSLNRASEQYF. The CDR3 nucleotides are TGTGCCAGCAGCTTAAACAGGGCGAGCGAGCAGTACTTC.